A selection of T cell receptor beta chains follows, all from one sample in a study of T-cell reconstitution after alpha-beta-depleted transplantation in children. TCRdb processed the PCR reads anew with MiXCR; each CDR3 protein has one entry. The table lists some 600,000 distinct CDR3 sequences, over 10% of them singletons, with 2% to 2.5% in the top ten. Sequences were derived from PBMCs, mostly from graft donor cells, sampled 360 days after TCRalphabeta/CD19-depleted stem cell transplant. These receptors were collected from a male patient aged 5 to 17 who had a stem cell transplant for acute myeloid leukemia, so the T cells may come from the graft donor. Each CDR3 is given with its conserved first and last residue. Each record gives: V gene, D gene, clone size, J gene, CDR3 protein, CDR3 DNA. The D gene is left open where the match is weak. Size tells how often a clone was seen (once, few, many) or the class of an expanded clone, and some rows leave it out.

>TRBV14|TRBD1|NA|TRBJ2-7
CASSPGQGWVSQYF
TGTGCCAGCAGCCCCGGACAGGGTTGGGTTTCGCAGTACTTC
>TRBV10-3|NA|NA|TRBJ2-2
CAISPRAQDTGELFF
TGTGCCATCAGCCCTCGAGCCCAGGACACCGGGGAGCTGTTTTTT
>TRBV9|NA|few|TRBJ2-1
CASSGRDNEQFF
TGTGCCAGCAGCGGTAGGGACAATGAGCAGTTCTTC
>TRBV3-1|NA|NA|TRBJ2-1
CASSQGTYNEQFF
TGTGCCAGCAGCCAAGGTACTTACAATGAGCAGTTCTTC
>TRBV12-3/TRBV12-4|TRBD1|NA|TRBJ2-4
CASSRGQGGDIQYF
TGTGCCAGCAGTAGAGGACAGGGTGGTGACATTCAGTACTTC
>TRBV6-5|NA|few|TRBJ2-2
CASSYSIEASTGELFF
TGTGCCAGCAGTTACTCGATTGAGGCTTCCACCGGGGAGCTGTTTTTT
>TRBV6-2/TRBV6-3|NA|many|TRBJ2-2
CASKQNGKSGELFF
TGTGCCAGCAAGCAAAACGGGAAGTCCGGGGAGCTGTTTTTT
>TRBV29-1|NA|NA|TRBJ2-7
CSVGGSVSYEQYF
TGCAGCGTTGGGGGGAGTGTCTCCTACGAGCAGTACTTC
>TRBV7-6|NA|few|TRBJ2-5
CASSLGAGQNSQETQYF
TGTGCCAGCAGCTTAGGCGCGGGACAGAATTCCCAAGAGACCCAGTACTTC
>TRBV20-1|TRBD1|few|TRBJ2-2
CSARGTGSNTGELFF
TGCAGTGCTAGGGGGACAGGCTCGAACACCGGGGAGCTGTTTTTT
>TRBV19|NA|NA|TRBJ1-1
CASSPQFGQNTEAFF
TGTGCCAGTAGTCCCCAATTTGGACAAAACACTGAAGCTTTCTTT
>TRBV12-3/TRBV12-4|TRBD2|few|TRBJ2-1
CASSPTSGNNEQFF
TGTGCCAGCAGTCCGACTAGCGGGAATAATGAGCAGTTCTTC
>TRBV6-1|NA|NA|TRBJ2-1
CACKSGNYNEQFF
TGTGCTTGTAAGTCCGGCAACTACAATGAGCAGTTCTTC
>TRBV28|TRBD1|few|TRBJ2-3
CASSRDRGRPDTQYF
TGTGCCAGCAGTCGGGACAGGGGGCGCCCAGATACGCAGTATTTT
>TRBV7-3|NA|few|TRBJ2-2
CASSLAGRTGELFF
TGTGCCAGCAGCTTAGCGGGAAGGACCGGGGAGCTGTTTTTT
>TRBV20-1|TRBD1|few|TRBJ2-5
CSARGSGTAQETQYF
TGCAGTGCTAGAGGTTCAGGGACAGCCCAAGAGACCCAGTACTTC
>TRBV5-5|NA|few|TRBJ2-5
CASSSQGKQETQYF
TGTGCCAGCAGCTCACAGGGAAAGCAAGAGACCCAGTACTTC
>TRBV12-3/TRBV12-4|NA|many|TRBJ2-1
CASKPKPGLEYNEQFF
TGTGCCAGCAAACCGAAACCGGGACTCGAATACAATGAGCAGTTCTTC
>TRBV5-1|TRBD2|NA|TRBJ2-3
CASRLSLAGYTDTQYF
TGCGCCAGCAGGTTGAGCCTAGCGGGATATACAGATACGCAGTATTTT
>TRBV29-1|NA|many|TRBJ2-1
CSVESRGGVFF
TGCAGCGTTGAATCTCGGGGAGGCGTGTTCTTC
>TRBV2|TRBD2|NA|TRBJ2-7
CASGISSGRAEQYF
TGTGCCAGCGGGATCTCGAGCGGGAGAGCCGAGCAGTACTTC
>TRBV7-3|TRBD2|NA|TRBJ2-1
CASSLTPGLAGGPSADNEQFF
TGTGCCAGCAGCTTAACTCCCGGACTAGCGGGAGGACCTTCGGCGGACAATGAGCAGTTCTTC
>TRBV5-1|NA|few|TRBJ2-7
CASSRIRVPYEQYF
TGCGCCAGCAGCAGGATCAGGGTTCCCTACGAGCAGTACTTC
>TRBV7-2|TRBD2|NA|TRBJ2-3
CASSLVGLAGRTDTQYF
TGTGCCAGCAGCTTAGTGGGACTAGCGGGCCGCACAGATACGCAGTATTTT
>TRBV20-1|NA|few|TRBJ2-2
CSGMTEVNTGELFF
TGCAGTGGGATGACGGAGGTTAACACCGGGGAGCTGTTTTTT
>TRBV7-8|NA|NA|TRBJ2-1
CASSLTGGPGGNEQFF
TGTGCCAGCAGCCTTACGGGAGGGCCAGGGGGGAATGAGCAGTTCTTC